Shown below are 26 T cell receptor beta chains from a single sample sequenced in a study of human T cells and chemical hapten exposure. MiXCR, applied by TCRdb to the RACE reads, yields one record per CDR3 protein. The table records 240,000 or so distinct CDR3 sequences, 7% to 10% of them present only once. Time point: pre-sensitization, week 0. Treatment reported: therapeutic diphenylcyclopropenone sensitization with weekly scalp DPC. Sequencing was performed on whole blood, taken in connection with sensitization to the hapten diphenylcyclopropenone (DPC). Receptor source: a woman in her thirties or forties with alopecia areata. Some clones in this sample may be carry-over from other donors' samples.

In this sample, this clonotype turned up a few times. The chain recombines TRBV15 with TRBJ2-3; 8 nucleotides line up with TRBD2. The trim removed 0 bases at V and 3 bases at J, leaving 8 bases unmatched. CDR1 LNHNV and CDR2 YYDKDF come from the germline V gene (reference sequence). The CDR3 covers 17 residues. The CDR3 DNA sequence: TGTGCCACCAGCAGAGAAACATTCCCTAGCGGGACAGATACGCAGTATTTT. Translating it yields CATSRETFPSGTDTQYF.

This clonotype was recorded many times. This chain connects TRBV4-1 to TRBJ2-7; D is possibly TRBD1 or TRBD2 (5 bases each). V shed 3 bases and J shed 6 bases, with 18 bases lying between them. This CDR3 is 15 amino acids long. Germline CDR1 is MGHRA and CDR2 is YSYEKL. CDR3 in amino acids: CASSQTGFRDGEQYF. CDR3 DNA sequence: TGCGCCAGCAGCCAGACTGGGTTTAGGGACGGCGAGCAGTACTTC.

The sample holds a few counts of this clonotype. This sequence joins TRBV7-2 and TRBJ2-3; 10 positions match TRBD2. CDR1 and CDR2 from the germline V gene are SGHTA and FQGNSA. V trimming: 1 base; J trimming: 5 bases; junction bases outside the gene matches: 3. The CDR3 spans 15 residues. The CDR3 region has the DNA TGTGCCAGCAGCTTAGAGAGACTAGCGGGAGATACGCAGTATTTT. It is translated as CASSLERLAGDTQYF.

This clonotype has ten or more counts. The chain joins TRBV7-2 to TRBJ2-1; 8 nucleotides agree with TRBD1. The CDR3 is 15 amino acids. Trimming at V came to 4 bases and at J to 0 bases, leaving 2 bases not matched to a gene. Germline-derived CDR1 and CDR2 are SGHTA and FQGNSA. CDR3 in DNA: TGTGCCAGCAGCTCCGACAGGGGCTCCTACAATGAGCAGTTCTTC. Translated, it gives CASSSDRGSYNEQFF.

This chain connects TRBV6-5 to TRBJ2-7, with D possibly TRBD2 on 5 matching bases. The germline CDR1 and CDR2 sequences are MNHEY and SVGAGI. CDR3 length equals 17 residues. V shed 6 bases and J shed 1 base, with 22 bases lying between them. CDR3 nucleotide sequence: TGTGCCAGCAGGGACGGTTCGAAGCGGCGCAAATCCTACGAGCAGTACTTC. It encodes CASRDGSKRRKSYEQYF.

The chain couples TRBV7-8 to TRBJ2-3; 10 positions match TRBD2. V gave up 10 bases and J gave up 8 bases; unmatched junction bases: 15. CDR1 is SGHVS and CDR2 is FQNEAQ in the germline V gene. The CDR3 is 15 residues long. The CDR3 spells CATDSGRPLRGTQYF. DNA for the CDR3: TGTGCCACTGATAGCGGGAGGCCCCTCCGGGGTACGCAGTATTTT.

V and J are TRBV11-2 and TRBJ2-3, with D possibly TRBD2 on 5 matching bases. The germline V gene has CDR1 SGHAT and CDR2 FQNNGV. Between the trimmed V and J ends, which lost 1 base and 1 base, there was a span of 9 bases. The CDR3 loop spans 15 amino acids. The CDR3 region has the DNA TGTGCCAGCAGCTTAGCGCTAGCAGGCACAGATACGCAGTATTTT. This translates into CASSLALAGTDTQYF. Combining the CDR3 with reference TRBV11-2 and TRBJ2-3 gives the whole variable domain EAGVAQSPRYKIIEKRQSVAFWCNPISGHATLYWYQQILGQGPKLLIQFQNNGVVDDSQLPKDRFSAERLKGVDSTLKIQPAKLEDSAVYLCASSLALAGTDTQYFGPGTRLTVL.

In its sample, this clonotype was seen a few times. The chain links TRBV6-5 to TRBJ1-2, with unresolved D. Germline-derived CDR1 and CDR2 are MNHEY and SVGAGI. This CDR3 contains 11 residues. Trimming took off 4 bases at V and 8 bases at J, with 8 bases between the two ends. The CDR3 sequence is CASSSDFGYTF. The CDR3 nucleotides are TGTGCCAGCAGTTCCGACTTCGGCTACACCTTC.

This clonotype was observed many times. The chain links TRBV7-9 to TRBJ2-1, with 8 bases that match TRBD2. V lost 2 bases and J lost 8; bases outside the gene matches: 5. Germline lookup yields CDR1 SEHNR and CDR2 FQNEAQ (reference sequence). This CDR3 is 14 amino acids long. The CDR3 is CASSLRTSRDEQFF. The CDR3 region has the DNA TGTGCCAGCAGCTTAAGGACTAGCAGGGATGAGCAGTTCTTC.

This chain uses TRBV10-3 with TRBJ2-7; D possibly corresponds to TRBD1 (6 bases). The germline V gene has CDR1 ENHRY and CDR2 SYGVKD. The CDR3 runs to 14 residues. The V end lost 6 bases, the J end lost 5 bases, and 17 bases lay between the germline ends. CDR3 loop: CAISLRTGTHEQYF. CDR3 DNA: TGTGCCATCAGCCTCAGAACAGGGACCCACGAGCAGTACTTC.

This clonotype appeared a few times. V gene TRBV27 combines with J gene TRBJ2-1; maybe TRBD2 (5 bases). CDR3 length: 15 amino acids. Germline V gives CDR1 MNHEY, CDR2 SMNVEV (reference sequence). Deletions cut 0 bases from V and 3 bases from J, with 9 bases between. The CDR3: CASSLSALVYNEQFF. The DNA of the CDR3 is TGTGCCAGCAGTTTATCGGCACTAGTCTACAATGAGCAGTTCTTC.

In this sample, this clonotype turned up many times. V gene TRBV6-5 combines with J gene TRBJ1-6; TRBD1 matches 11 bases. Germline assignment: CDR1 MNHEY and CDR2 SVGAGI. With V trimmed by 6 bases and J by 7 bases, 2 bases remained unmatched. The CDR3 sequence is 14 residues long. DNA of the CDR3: TGTGCCAGCAGGGGACAGGGGGTAAATTCACCCCTCCACTTT. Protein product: CASRGQGVNSPLHF.

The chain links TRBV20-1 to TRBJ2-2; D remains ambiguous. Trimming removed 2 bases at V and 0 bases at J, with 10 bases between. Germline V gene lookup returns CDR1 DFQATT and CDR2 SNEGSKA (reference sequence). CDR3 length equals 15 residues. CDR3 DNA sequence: TGCAGTGCTAGAAGGCCTCTGGCGAACACCGGGGAGCTGTTTTTT. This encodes CSARRPLANTGELFF.

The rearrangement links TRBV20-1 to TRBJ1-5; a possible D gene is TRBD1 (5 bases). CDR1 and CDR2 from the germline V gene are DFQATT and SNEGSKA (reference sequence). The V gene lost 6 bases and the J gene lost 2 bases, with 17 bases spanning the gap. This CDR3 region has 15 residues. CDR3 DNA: TGCAGTGCCAGGGCGGGGGTCAGGGGCAATCAGCCCCAGCATTTT. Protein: CSARAGVRGNQPQHF.

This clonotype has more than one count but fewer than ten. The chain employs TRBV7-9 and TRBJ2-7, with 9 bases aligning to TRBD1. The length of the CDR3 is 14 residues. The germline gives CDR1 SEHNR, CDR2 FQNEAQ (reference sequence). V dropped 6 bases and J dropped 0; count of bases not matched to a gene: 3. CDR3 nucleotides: TGTGCCAGCAGGAGGGACAGGGCCTCCTACGAGCAGTACTTC. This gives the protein CASRRDRASYEQYF.

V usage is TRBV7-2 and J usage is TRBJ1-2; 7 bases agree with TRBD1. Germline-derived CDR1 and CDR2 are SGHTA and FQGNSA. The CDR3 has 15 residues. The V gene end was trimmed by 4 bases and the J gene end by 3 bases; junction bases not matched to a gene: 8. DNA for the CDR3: TGTGCCAGCAGCTATAGCGGGGGACAGTACTATGGCTACACCTTC. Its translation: CASSYSGGQYYGYTF.

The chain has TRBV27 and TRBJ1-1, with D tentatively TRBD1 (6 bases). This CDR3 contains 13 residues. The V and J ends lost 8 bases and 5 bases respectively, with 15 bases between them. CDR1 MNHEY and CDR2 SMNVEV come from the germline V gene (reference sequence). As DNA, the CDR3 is TGTGCCAGCGCTACACAGGGTAGGACTGAAGCTTTCTTT. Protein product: CASATQGRTEAFF.

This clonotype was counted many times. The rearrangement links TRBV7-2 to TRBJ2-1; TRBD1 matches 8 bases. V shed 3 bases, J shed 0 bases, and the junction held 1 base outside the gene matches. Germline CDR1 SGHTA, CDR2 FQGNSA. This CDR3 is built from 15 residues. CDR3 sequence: CASSFDRGSYNEQFF. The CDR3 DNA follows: TGTGCCAGCAGCTTCGACAGGGGCTCCTACAATGAGCAGTTCTTC. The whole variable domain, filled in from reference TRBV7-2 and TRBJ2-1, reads GAGVSQSPSNKVTEKGKDVELRCDPISGHTALYWYRQSLGQGLEFLIYFQGNSAPDKSGLPSDRFSAERTGGSVSTLTIQRTQQEDSAVYLCASSFDRGSYNEQFFGPGTRLTVL.

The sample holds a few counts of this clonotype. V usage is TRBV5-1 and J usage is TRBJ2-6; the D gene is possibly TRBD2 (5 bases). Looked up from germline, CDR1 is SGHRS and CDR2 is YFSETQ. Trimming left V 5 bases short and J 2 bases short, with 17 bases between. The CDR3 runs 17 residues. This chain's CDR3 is CASSRDEQRPGANVLTF. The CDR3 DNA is TGCGCCAGCAGTCGGGATGAACAAAGACCTGGGGCCAACGTCCTGACTTTC.

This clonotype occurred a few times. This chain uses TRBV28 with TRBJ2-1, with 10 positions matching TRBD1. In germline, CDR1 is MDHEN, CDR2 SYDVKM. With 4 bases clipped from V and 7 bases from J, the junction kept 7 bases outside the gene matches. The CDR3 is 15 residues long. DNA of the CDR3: TGTGCCAGCAGTTCCCAGGGACAGGGGAAAAATGAGCAGTTCTTC. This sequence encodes CASSSQGQGKNEQFF. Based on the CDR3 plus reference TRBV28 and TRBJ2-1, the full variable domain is DVKVTQSSRYLVKRTGEKVFLECVQDMDHENMFWYRQDPGLGLRLIYFSYDVKMKEKGDIPEGYSVSREKKERFSLILESASTNQTSMYLCASSSQGQGKNEQFFGPGTRLTVL.

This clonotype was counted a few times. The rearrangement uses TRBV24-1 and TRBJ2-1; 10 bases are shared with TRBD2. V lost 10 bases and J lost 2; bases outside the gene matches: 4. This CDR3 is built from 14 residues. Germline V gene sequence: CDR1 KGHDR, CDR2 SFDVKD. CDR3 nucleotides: TGTGCCACATCCCTAGCGGGAGCCTACAATGAGCAGTTCTTC. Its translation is CATSLAGAYNEQFF.

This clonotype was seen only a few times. Written as DNA, the CDR3 is TGTGCCAGCAGCGTAGAACAGGGGGCGGGAGAGCAGTACTTC. Its translation: CASSVEQGAGEQYF. The V call is TRBV9, the J call TRBJ2-7; 9 bases are a match to TRBD1. Trimming took 0 bases from V and 7 from J; bases not matched to a gene: 5. The length of the CDR3 is 14 residues. Germline loops: CDR1 SGDLS, CDR2 YYNGEE.

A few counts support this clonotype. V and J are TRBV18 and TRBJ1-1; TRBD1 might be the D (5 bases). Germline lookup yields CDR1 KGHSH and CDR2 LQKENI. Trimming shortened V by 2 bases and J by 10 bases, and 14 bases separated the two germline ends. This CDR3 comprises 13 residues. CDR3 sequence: CASSPERGQAAFF. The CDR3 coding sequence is TGTGCCAGCTCACCAGAGAGGGGCCAGGCAGCTTTCTTT.

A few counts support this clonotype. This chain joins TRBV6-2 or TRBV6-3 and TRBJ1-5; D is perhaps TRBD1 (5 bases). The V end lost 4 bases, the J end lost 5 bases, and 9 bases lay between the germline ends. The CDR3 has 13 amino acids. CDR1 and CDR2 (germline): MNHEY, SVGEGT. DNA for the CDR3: TGTGCCAGCAGTTTCCGGGACGATCAGCCCCAGCATTTT. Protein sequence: CASSFRDDQPQHF.

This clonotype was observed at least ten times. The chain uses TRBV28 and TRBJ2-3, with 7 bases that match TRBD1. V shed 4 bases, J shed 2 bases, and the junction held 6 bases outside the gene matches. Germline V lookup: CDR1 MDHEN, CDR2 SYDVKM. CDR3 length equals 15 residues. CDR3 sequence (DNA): TGTGCCAGCAGTTCTTCAGGGGGAATCACAGATACGCAGTATTTT. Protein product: CASSSSGGITDTQYF.

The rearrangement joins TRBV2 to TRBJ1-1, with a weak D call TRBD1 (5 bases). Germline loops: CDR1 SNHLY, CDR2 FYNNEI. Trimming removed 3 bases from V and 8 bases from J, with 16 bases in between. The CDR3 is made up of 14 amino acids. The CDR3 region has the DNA TGTGCCAGCAGTGATACGGGACCCCCTGGGGAAGCTTTCTTT. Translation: CASSDTGPPGEAFF.